The source of this T cell receptor (beta chain) is a study of beta chain features in type 1 diabetes. CD4+ naive, central memory, regulatory and stem cell-like memory subsets were isolated by sorting on CD45RO/CCR7/CD25/CD127/CD95/CD27. All of the sorted populations showed purity greater than 98%. Whole-study findings and limits: In every one of the four CD4+ subsets, TCRB CDR3s were moderately but significantly shorter in Type 1 diabetes patients. Shorter templates might be favored by PCR, and equally so in patients and in controls.

There are a few counts of this clone. The antigen is undetermined. This CDR3 contains 17 residues. Expressed TCRB transcripts were sequenced because the isolated RNA had all been reverse transcribed beforehand. Sequencing was performed with immunoSEQ multiplex PCR; in TCRdb, only in-frame clones are kept and a portion is missing. The table includes about 47,000 clones, around 45% detected once. The sample consisted of stem cell memory CD4+ T cells from blood. The J gene is TRBJ2-3, the V gene TRBV21-1; the D call of TRBD1 is as the table states it, not checked on the DNA. TRBV21-1 is deemed a pseudogene. The clonotype originates from a man aged 30-40 years with type 1 diabetes. In DNA form, the CDR3 reads TGTGCCAGCAGCAAAGAAAGGCCGGGACAGGGTAGGGATACGCAGTATTTT. Its translation is CASSKERPGQGRDTQYF.